This T cell receptor (beta chain) was found in a study of blood T cell repertoires in COVID-19. Data came from immunoSEQ multiplex PCR; TCRdb stores just in-frame clones and leaves some out. The sample lists about 120,000 clones, about three quarters occurring once. Germline V gene sequence: CDR1 LNHDA, CDR2 SQIVND (reference sequence). The CDR3 runs to 15 residues. V was clipped by 6 bases and J by 0 bases, with 12 bases between them. Sequencing was performed on peripheral blood. V is TRBV19 and J is TRBJ2-1; possibly TRBD1 for D (7 bases). The source of this sequence is a woman at least 80 years old with active or convalescent COVID-19. CDR3 region: CASSSGGSSYNEQFF. The DNA of the CDR3 is TGTGCCAGTAGCTCAGGGGGGAGCTCCTACAATGAGCAGTTCTTC.